Following are 3 T cell receptor beta chains from one sample sequenced in a study of blood T cell repertoires in COVID-19. TCRdb's table, derived via immunoSEQ multiplex PCR, lists solely in-frame clones and lacks some. This table has 100,000 to 150,000 clones, over 75% appearing once. The material sequenced was peripheral blood. These TCRs come from a woman of 80 years or more with acute or convalescent COVID-19.

The V gene is TRBV6-6, the J gene TRBJ1-5, with a possible D match to TRBD1 (6 bases). Trimming removed 7 bases at V and 6 bases at J, with 16 bases between. Germline V gene sequence: CDR1 MNHNY, CDR2 SVGAGI (reference sequence). This CDR3 has 14 residues. The CDR3 nucleotides read TGTGCCAGCACCGGGCAGGGGATCGGTCAGCCCCAGCATTTT. Its translation: CASTGQGIGQPQHF.

This chain uses TRBV27 with TRBJ1-6, with D uncertain. Between the trimmed V and J ends, which lost 6 bases and 6 bases, there was a span of 9 bases. The germline CDR1 and CDR2 sequences are MNHEY and SMNVEV (reference sequence). The CDR3 sequence is 13 residues long. CDR3 residues: CASSPVRNSPLHF. In DNA form, the CDR3 reads TGTGCCAGCAGCCCCGTTCGTAATTCACCCCTCCACTTT.

CDR3 protein: CASSRGQRQETQYF. CDR3 bases: TGCGCCAGCAGCCGGGGACAGCGCCAAGAGACCCAGTACTTC. The chain combines TRBV5-1 with TRBJ2-5; TRBD1 matches 7 bases. Per germline, CDR1 SGHRS and CDR2 YFSETQ. The V segment lost 4 bases and the J segment 1 base; nucleotides outside the gene matches: 4. CDR3 size: 14 residues.